This passage covers 25 T cell receptor beta chains from one sample sequenced in a study of beta chain features in type 1 diabetes. The entirety of the isolated RNA underwent reverse transcription, so expressed TCRB transcripts were sequenced. Sequencing was performed with immunoSEQ multiplex PCR; in TCRdb, only in-frame clones are kept and a portion is missing. The data hold under 250,000 clones, with 11% to 15% observed a single time. Sequencing used naive CD4+ T cells from blood. The source is a woman in her thirties or forties in good health.

The V call is TRBV6-5, the J call TRBJ2-7; the D gene is possibly TRBD2 (6 bases). Germline values: CDR1 MNHEY, CDR2 SVGAGI. Trimming took 2 bases from V and 3 from J, leaving 14 bases between them. The CDR3 has 15 residues. The CDR3 protein is CASSYTAVEGYEQYF. The CDR3 coding sequence is TGTGCCAGCAGTTACACGGCCGTGGAGGGCTACGAGCAGTACTTC.

The chain links TRBV13 to TRBJ1-3, with D possibly being TRBD1 (5 bases). The CDR3 length is 14 residues. The ends were cut back, 6 bases at V and 0 bases at J, with 9 bases in the middle. The germline V gene encodes CDR1 PRHDT and CDR2 FYEKMQ (reference sequence). CDR3 loop: CASRPTGSGNTIYF. The CDR3 region has the DNA TGTGCCAGCAGGCCAACAGGCTCTGGAAACACCATATATTTT.

The rearrangement uses TRBV5-1 and TRBJ2-3; 11 bases align to TRBD1. Trimming at V came to 0 bases and at J to 6 bases, leaving 0 bases not matched to a gene. The V gene's germline CDR1 is SGHRS and CDR2 YFSETQ. This CDR3 contains 14 residues. As DNA, the CDR3 is TGCGCCAGCAGCTTGGGGACAGGGGGCGATACGCAGTATTTT. This sequence encodes CASSLGTGGDTQYF.

This clone was seen only a few times. The chain uses TRBV27 and TRBJ1-2; 10 bases are a match to TRBD1. With V trimmed by 4 bases and J by 6 bases, 2 bases remained unmatched. The CDR3 has 13 residues. Germline CDR1 MNHEY, CDR2 SMNVEV (reference sequence). CDR3 sequence: CASSWTGGDGYTF. The CDR3, as DNA: TGTGCCAGCAGTTGGACAGGGGGGGATGGCTACACCTTC.

This clone was recorded a few times. V and J are TRBV13 and TRBJ2-1, with 11 bases matching TRBD1. Germline trimming cut 4 bases from V and 8 bases from J; bases unmatched to any gene: 13. CDR3 length: 17 residues. Germline assignment: CDR1 PRHDT and CDR2 FYEKMQ (reference sequence). The CDR3 region is CASSSLDRGRVWDEQFF. The CDR3 bases are TGTGCCAGCAGCTCCCTGGACAGGGGGCGGGTGTGGGATGAGCAGTTCTTC.

This clone was seen only a few times. This chain links TRBV4-1 with TRBJ1-5, with D maybe TRBD1 (5 bases). Trimming left V 1 base short and J 4 bases short, with 11 bases between. Germline CDR1 and CDR2: MGHRA and YSYEKL. The CDR3 has 15 residues. The DNA of the CDR3 is TGCGCCAGCAGCCAAGCTCGACAGTTAAATCAGCCCCAGCATTTT. The encoded protein is CASSQARQLNQPQHF.

This clone appeared a few times. The gene calls are TRBV9 and TRBJ2-5; maybe TRBD1 (6 bases). From germline, CDR1 is SGDLS and CDR2 YYNGEE. The CDR3 contains 15 residues. V lost 2 bases and J 4 bases, leaving 15 bases between the germline ends. This chain's CDR3 is CASSVQREGGETQYF. For the CDR3, the DNA is TGTGCCAGCAGCGTGCAGAGGGAAGGGGGAGAGACCCAGTACTTC. The full variable domain, in which reference TRBV9 and TRBJ2-5 provide the parts outside the CDR3, is DSGVTQTPKHLITATGQRVTLRCSPRSGDLSVYWYQQSLDQGLQFLIQYYNGEERAKGNILERFSAQQFPDLHSELNLSSLELGDSALYFCASSVQREGGETQYFGPGTRLLVL.

This clone was picked up a small number of times. The chain combines TRBV28 with TRBJ1-1, with D perhaps matching TRBD1 (6 bases). CDR3 length: 13 residues. Germline V gives CDR1 MDHEN, CDR2 SYDVKM. V gave up 7 bases and J gave up 0 bases, with 9 bases separating them. CDR3 region: CASTWDMNTEAFF. The DNA of the CDR3 is TGTGCCAGCACTTGGGACATGAACACTGAAGCTTTCTTT.

The genes are TRBV29-1 and TRBJ1-5, with D possibly TRBD1 on 5 matching bases. Looked up from germline, CDR1 is SQVTM and CDR2 is ANQGSEA. The CDR3 length is 13 residues. V shed 4 bases and J shed 7 bases, with 14 bases lying between them. This chain's CDR3 is CSVVSGDGQPQHF. The CDR3 DNA reads as TGCAGCGTTGTTTCGGGGGACGGCCAGCCCCAGCATTTT.

The chain uses TRBV19 and TRBJ2-2; 10 bases match TRBD1. Germline-derived CDR1 and CDR2 are LNHDA and SQIVND (reference sequence). The length of the CDR3 is 15 residues. With 4 bases clipped from V and 7 bases from J, the junction kept 6 bases outside the gene matches. Written as DNA, the CDR3 is TGTGCCAGTAGTACGGGACAGGGGTACAACGGGGAGCTGTTTTTT. Its translation is CASSTGQGYNGELFF. The variable domain in full, completed from reference TRBV19 and TRBJ2-2, reads DGGITQSPKYLFRKEGQNVTLSCEQNLNHDAMYWYRQDPGQGLRLIYYSQIVNDFQKGDIAEGYSVSREKKESFPLTVTSAQKNPTAFYLCASSTGQGYNGELFFGEGSRLTVL.

As DNA, the CDR3 is TGCGCCAGCAGCCAACGGGATGGCAATCAGCCCCAGCATTTT. It specifies CASSQRDGNQPQHF. This chain connects TRBV4-1 to TRBJ1-5; the D is unclear. Per germline, CDR1 MGHRA and CDR2 YSYEKL. The CDR3 is 14 amino acids. Trimming shortened V by 2 bases and J by 2 bases, and 7 bases separated the two germline ends.

This clone was observed a few times. This chain joins TRBV5-1 and TRBJ2-1; possibly TRBD1 for D (6 bases). V lost 1 base and J lost 5, with 10 bases in between. Germline loops: CDR1 SGHRS, CDR2 YFSETQ. This CDR3 region has 14 residues. The CDR3 loop reads CASSLTGSHNEQFF. The CDR3 nucleotides are TGCGCCAGCAGCTTGACAGGGAGCCACAATGAGCAGTTCTTC. The complete variable domain, with remaining parts taken from reference TRBV5-1 and TRBJ2-1, reads KAGVTQTPRYLIKTRGQQVTLSCSPISGHRSVSWYQQTPGQGLQFLFEYFSETQRNKGNFPGRFSGRQFSNSRSEMNVSTLELGDSALYLCASSLTGSHNEQFFGPGTRLTVL.

V and J are TRBV18 and TRBJ2-7, with D maybe TRBD1 (5 bases). V lost 3 bases, J lost 6 bases, and 6 bases lay in between. This CDR3 region has 11 residues. Germline V gives CDR1 KGHSH, CDR2 LQKENI. The DNA of the CDR3 is TGTGCCAGCTCACCCCAGGGCGAGCAGTACTTC. Amino acid sequence: CASSPQGEQYF.

V is TRBV6-4 and J is TRBJ2-3, with 9 bases that match TRBD1. The junction had 5 bases not matched to a gene; V was cut back by 3 bases and J by 4 bases. Per germline, CDR1 MRHNA and CDR2 SNTAGT. The CDR3 loop spans 15 amino acids. The CDR3 DNA follows: TGTGCCAGCAGTGAACAGGGGGCTGGGGCAGATACGCAGTATTTT. Protein product: CASSEQGAGADTQYF.

This clone was counted a few times. CDR3 bases: TGCGCCAGCAGCCTCCGGACTAGCGACGAAGAGACCCAGTACTTC. The encoded protein is CASSLRTSDEETQYF. V and J are TRBV4-3 and TRBJ2-5; 9 bases agree with TRBD2. Per the germline V gene, CDR1 is LGHNA and CDR2 is YSLEER. V trimming: 4 bases; J trimming: 3 bases; junction bases outside the gene matches: 6. The CDR3 sequence is 15 residues long.

The chain uses TRBV7-2 and TRBJ2-5, with TRBD2 identical over 11 bases. J gave up 11 bases and V 4 bases, and 6 bases lay outside the gene matches. CDR3 length: 13 residues. Germline CDR1 SGHTA, CDR2 FQGNSA. CDR3 amino acids: CASSSSGGKVQYF. The CDR3 DNA sequence: TGTGCCAGCAGCTCTAGCGGGGGGAAGGTGCAGTACTTC.

This clone was observed a handful of times. The chain recombines TRBV18 with TRBJ1-5; no definite D call. The CDR3 spans 15 residues. Germline CDR1 and CDR2: KGHSH and LQKENI. Trimming took 4 bases from V and 2 from J, leaving 12 bases between them. The CDR3 loop reads CASSLNSGRNQPQHF. CDR3 bases: TGTGCCAGCTCACTAAACAGTGGCCGCAATCAGCCCCAGCATTTT.

In nucleotides, the CDR3 is TGTGCTAGTGGTTTGGTCAGGGGGTCCGGGGAGCTGTTTTTT. This gives the protein CASGLVRGSGELFF. The chain has TRBV12-5 and TRBJ2-2; 7 nucleotides match TRBD1. Germline trimming cut 0 bases from V and 6 bases from J; bases unmatched to any gene: 1. The CDR3 sequence is 14 residues long. Germline V CDR1 and CDR2: LGHNT, FRNRAP.

V gene TRBV2 combines with J gene TRBJ1-4, with 11 bases that match TRBD1. CDR1 and CDR2 from the germline V gene are SNHLY and FYNNEI. Germline trimming cut 6 bases from V and 5 bases from J; bases unmatched to any gene: 14. This CDR3 is 18 amino acids long. The CDR3 region has the DNA TGTGCCAGCAGCACCGTGAGGGGGACAGGGGGTCGGAATGAAAAACTGTTTTTT. This encodes CASSTVRGTGGRNEKLFF.

This chain joins TRBV7-9 and TRBJ2-1; 14 positions agree with TRBD2. CDR3 length: 18 amino acids. J gave up 3 bases and V 5 bases, and 9 bases lay outside the gene matches. Looked up from germline, CDR1 is SEHNR and CDR2 is FQNEAQ (reference sequence). The CDR3 nucleotides read TGTGCCAGCAGCCACGCCGGCGGACTAGCGGGGGGCTACAATGAGCAGTTCTTC. This codes for CASSHAGGLAGGYNEQFF.

The gene calls are TRBV7-9 and TRBJ1-2, with a tentative D call TRBD1 (6 bases). The germline CDR1 and CDR2 sequences are SEHNR and FQNEAQ (reference sequence). Trimming removed 4 bases from V and 5 bases from J, with 11 bases in between. This CDR3 is built from 13 residues. The CDR3 DNA follows: TGTGCCAGCAGCTCGTCAGGGGCGTATGGCTACACCTTC. It translates to CASSSSGAYGYTF.

This clone was counted between two and nine times. This chain joins TRBV25-1 and TRBJ1-5, with 12 positions matching TRBD1. From germline, CDR1 is MGHDK and CDR2 SYGVNS. The junction had 3 bases not matched to a gene; V was cut back by 4 bases and J by 5 bases. The CDR3 runs to 15 residues. The chain's CDR3 is CASSGGQGADQPQHF. The CDR3 nucleotides are TGTGCCAGCAGTGGGGGACAGGGGGCTGATCAGCCCCAGCATTTT. The variable domain in full, completed from reference TRBV25-1 and TRBJ1-5, reads EADIYQTPRYLVIGTGKKITLECSQTMGHDKMYWYQQDPGMELHLIHYSYGVNSTEKGDLSSESTVSRIRTEHFPLTLESARPSHTSQYLCASSGGQGADQPQHFGDGTRLSIL.

The chain carries TRBV19 and TRBJ1-5, with TRBD1 matching over 7 bases. With 0 bases clipped from V and 2 bases from J, the junction kept 4 bases outside the gene matches. The germline V gene has CDR1 LNHDA and CDR2 SQIVND (reference sequence). The CDR3 contains 16 residues. CDR3 DNA: TGTGCCAGTAGTATAGATACCGGGACAGGCAATCAGCCCCAGCATTTT. Translation: CASSIDTGTGNQPQHF.

This clone was picked up a small number of times. The chain combines TRBV19 with TRBJ1-5, with 7 bases lining up with TRBD1. V gave up 5 bases and J gave up 3 bases; unmatched junction bases: 7. The CDR3 spans 15 residues. Germline V lookup: CDR1 LNHDA, CDR2 SQIVND (reference sequence). CDR3 DNA sequence: TGTGCCAGTAGTTTCGGCAGGGGGGACAATCAGCCCCAGCATTTT. Translation gives CASSFGRGDNQPQHF.

CDR3 sequence reads: CASSQVGGRQGAEKLFF. The CDR3 DNA reads as TGCGCCAGCAGCCAAGTCGGGGGGCGACAGGGGGCTGAAAAACTGTTTTTT. This chain uses TRBV4-3 with TRBJ1-4; the match to TRBD1 covers 10 bases. Germline-derived CDR1 and CDR2 are LGHNA and YSLEER. This CDR3 is built from 17 residues. V lost 1 base to trimming and J lost 7 bases; unmatched junction nucleotides: 9.